This TCR beta chain was captured in a study of T cell changes during pregnancy in multiple sclerosis (dated by TCRdb to about 2019). For the study in its entirety: The study examined how the T cell repertoire changed over the course of pregnancy in women with multiple sclerosis.

CDR1 and CDR2 (SGHNT, YYREEE) derive from the germline V gene (reference sequence). The CDR3 goes from the cysteine to the phenylalanine over 15 residues. The retained sequence is limited to the CDR3, 45 bases, with the frame set at the first base. Trimmed from V: 4 bases; trimmed from J: 4 bases; junction bases lacking a gene match: 7. The library came from the immunoSEQ multiplex PCR assay. The source is immuneACCESS, and TCRdb retained only in-frame sequences with V and J called. Part of the clones is not carried over; for the studies checked, unresolved V genes explain less than half of this, and the remainder is unexplained. In this sample the table shows roughly 49,000 clones, about nine tenths of which occur a single time. The top ten constitute around 0.25% of the sample. Note on this clone: The antigen this receptor binds is unknown. One base away there is no much larger clone; base qualities are not given.

The material sequenced was CD4+ T cells from peripheral blood mononuclear cells, taken in the second trimester of pregnancy. This TCR derives from a female donor with multiple sclerosis, enrolled in a pregnancy study. The chain couples TRBV5-4 to TRBJ1-3, with TRBD1 matching 8 junction bases. DNA sequence: TGTGCCAGCAGCCATCGGACAGGGCAAGGAAACACCATATATTTT. Its product reads: CASSHRTGQGNTIYF. The variable domain in full, with residues beyond the CDR3 obtained from the reference TRBV5-4 and TRBJ1-3 genes, is ETGVTQSPTHLIKTRGQQVTLRCSSQSGHNTVSWYQQALGQGPQFIFQYYREEENGRGNFPPRFSGLQFPNYSSELNVNALELDDSALYLCASSHRTGQGNTIYFGEGSWLTVV.